The 3 T cell receptor beta chains below come from one sample, sequenced in a study of cytomegalovirus exposure and HLA in healthy donors. The primer mix had 60 Vbeta and 13 Jbeta primers. Clones were read by immunoSEQ multiplex PCR, and TCRdb kept only the in-frame ones, dropping some. The repertoire includes over 100,000 clones, 73% of them detected once, and approximately 8.4% sits in the top ten. Input material: PBMCs. The origin of the receptors is a man aged 35 to 55 in good health and CMV-seronegative.

The chain joins TRBV23-1 to TRBJ2-3; D possibly corresponds to TRBD2 (5 bases). TRBV23-1 is an ORF, and what it does is uncertain. The CDR3 consists of 16 residues. V lost 10 bases to trimming and J lost 5 bases, with 25 bases between them. DNA for the CDR3: TGCGCCACCAGCGTCATTCCAGGTGAGGGTAGAGATACGCAGTATTTT. It codes for CATSVIPGEGRDTQYF.

The chain joins TRBV5-8 to TRBJ2-7; 8 nucleotides agree with TRBD2. J gave up 6 bases and V 1 base, and 6 bases lay outside the gene matches. CDR1 is SGHTS, CDR2 YDEGEE, per germline. The CDR3 totals 14 residues. This chain's CDR3 is CASSLSGGIGEQYF. The CDR3 DNA reads as TGTGCCAGCAGCTTGAGCGGGGGTATCGGCGAGCAGTACTTC.

This clone turned up a few times. The chain carries TRBV4-3 and TRBJ2-1; 12 positions match TRBD2. Trimming took 2 bases from V and 4 from J; bases not matched to a gene: 12. This CDR3 has 19 amino acids. The germline CDR1 and CDR2 sequences are LGHNA and YSLEER. Here the CDR3 reads CASSQQASGGASLYNEQFF. CDR3 DNA sequence: TGCGCCAGCAGCCAACAGGCTAGCGGGGGGGCCTCCCTTTACAATGAGCAGTTCTTC.